This T cell receptor beta chain derives from a study of patients and donors after allogeneic stem cell transplantation. MiXCR, run by TCRdb on the RT-PCR reads, gives a single entry per CDR3 protein. The sample lists some 960,000 distinct CDR3 sequences, more than 15% occurring once. J lost 9 bases, V lost 5 bases, and 5 bases had no gene match. Looked up from germline, CDR1 is SGHRS and CDR2 is YFSETQ. CDR3 length: 14 amino acids. This clonotype was seen many times. The chain is built from TRBV5-1 and TRBJ2-1; 13 nucleotides line up with TRBD2. The sequencing input was blood, either unsorted or a sorted T cell fraction (not recorded which). This receptor was identified in a human donor who was either an allogeneic HSCT recipient or a stem cell or donor lymphocyte infusion donor (not recorded which). It is not recorded whose cells these are; they may come from a transplant donor. This CDR3 is CASRLAGGPGEQFF. The CDR3 coding sequence is TGCGCCAGCAGACTAGCGGGAGGGCCCGGTGAGCAGTTCTTC.